The clone carrying this T cell receptor beta chain has at least ten counts. The CDR3 sequence is 17 residues long. Germline-derived CDR1 and CDR2 are SGHTA and FQGTGA. The V and J ends lost 4 bases and 0 bases, in that order; junction bases with no gene match: 5. Reasons for excluding patients were uncontrolled infection, other autoimmune disease, pregnancy or lactation. PBMCs were collected from an approximately 10 ml volume of fresh peripheral blood. This record comes from a study of T cells in Graves' hyperthyroidism and ophthalmopathy. Amplified TCR beta CDR3 regions derived from RNA transcripts. First-round RT-PCR with HTBI primers amplified the TCR CDR3 region. TCRdb passed the multiplex PCR reads through MiXCR, listing each CDR3 protein once. This table has around 620,000 distinct CDR3 sequences, more than 13% appearing once.

Source material: blood. The chain employs TRBV7-3 and TRBJ2-2; 10 nucleotides agree with TRBD2. This TCR derives from a woman between 18 and 29 years old with Graves' ophthalmopathy. The CDR3 spells CASSSPGLAANTGELFF. The CDR3 nucleotides are TGTGCCAGCAGCTCCCCCGGACTAGCGGCGAACACCGGGGAGCTGTTTTTT.